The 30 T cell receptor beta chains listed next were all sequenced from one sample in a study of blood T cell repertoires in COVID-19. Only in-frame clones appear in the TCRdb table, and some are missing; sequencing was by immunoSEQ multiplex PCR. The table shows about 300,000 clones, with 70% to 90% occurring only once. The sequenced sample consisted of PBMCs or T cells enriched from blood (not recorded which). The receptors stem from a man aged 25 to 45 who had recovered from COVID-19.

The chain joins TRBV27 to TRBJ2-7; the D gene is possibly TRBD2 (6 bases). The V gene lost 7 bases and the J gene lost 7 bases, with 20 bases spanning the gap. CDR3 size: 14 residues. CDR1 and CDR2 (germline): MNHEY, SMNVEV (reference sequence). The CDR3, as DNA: TGTGCCAGCACCTCCGCGGGGTACAAGAGGGAGCAGTACTTC. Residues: CASTSAGYKREQYF.

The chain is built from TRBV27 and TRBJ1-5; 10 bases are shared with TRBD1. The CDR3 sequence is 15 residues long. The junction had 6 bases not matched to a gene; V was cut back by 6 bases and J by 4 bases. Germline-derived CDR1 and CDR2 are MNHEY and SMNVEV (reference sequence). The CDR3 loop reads CASRRQGANNQPQHF. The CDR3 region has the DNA TGTGCCAGCAGGAGACAGGGGGCGAATAATCAGCCCCAGCATTTT.

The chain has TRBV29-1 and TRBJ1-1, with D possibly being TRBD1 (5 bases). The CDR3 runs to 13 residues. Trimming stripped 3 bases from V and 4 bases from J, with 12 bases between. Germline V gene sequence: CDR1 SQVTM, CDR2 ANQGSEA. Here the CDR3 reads CSVDKPGGTEAFF. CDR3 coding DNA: TGCAGCGTTGACAAACCGGGGGGCACTGAAGCTTTCTTT.

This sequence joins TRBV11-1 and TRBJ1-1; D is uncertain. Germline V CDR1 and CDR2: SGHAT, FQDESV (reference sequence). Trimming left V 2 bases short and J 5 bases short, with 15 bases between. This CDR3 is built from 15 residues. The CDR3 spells CASSLSGRGRTEAFF. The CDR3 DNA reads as TGTGCCAGCAGCTTATCAGGTCGGGGAAGGACTGAAGCTTTCTTT.

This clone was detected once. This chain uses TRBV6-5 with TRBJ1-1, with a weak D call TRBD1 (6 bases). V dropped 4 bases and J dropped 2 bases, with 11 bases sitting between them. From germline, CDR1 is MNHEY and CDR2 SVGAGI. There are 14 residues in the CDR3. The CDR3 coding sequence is TGTGCCAGCAGTTTGGGACAAGTAAACACTGAAGCTTTCTTT. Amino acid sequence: CASSLGQVNTEAFF.

CDR3 bases: TGCGCCAGCACAGGACAGGCCGGCGTGGGCGAGCAGTACTTC. This gives the protein CASTGQAGVGEQYF. This chain links TRBV5-1 with TRBJ2-7; 7 bases align to TRBD1. V gave up 6 bases and J gave up 6 bases; unmatched junction bases: 12. The CDR3 has 14 amino acids. Germline loops: CDR1 SGHRS, CDR2 YFSETQ.

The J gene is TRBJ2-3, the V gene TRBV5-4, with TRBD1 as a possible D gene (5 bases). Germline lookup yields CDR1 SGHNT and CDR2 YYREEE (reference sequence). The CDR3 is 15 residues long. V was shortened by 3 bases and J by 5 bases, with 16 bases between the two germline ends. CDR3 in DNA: TGTGCCAGCAGCTCTTCGGAGCAAGGGGAAGATACGCAGTATTTT. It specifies CASSSSEQGEDTQYF.

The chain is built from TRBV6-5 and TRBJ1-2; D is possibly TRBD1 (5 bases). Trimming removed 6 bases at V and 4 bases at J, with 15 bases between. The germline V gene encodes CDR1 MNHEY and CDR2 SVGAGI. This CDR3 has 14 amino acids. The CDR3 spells CASRPAAGIYGYTF. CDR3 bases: TGTGCCAGCAGGCCAGCCGCAGGGATCTATGGCTACACCTTC.

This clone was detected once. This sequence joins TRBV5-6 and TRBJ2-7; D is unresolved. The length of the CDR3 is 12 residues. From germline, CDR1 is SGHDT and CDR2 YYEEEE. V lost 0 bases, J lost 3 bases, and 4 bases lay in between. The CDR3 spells CASSLVNYEQYF. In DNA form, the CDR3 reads TGTGCCAGCAGCTTGGTAAACTACGAGCAGTACTTC.

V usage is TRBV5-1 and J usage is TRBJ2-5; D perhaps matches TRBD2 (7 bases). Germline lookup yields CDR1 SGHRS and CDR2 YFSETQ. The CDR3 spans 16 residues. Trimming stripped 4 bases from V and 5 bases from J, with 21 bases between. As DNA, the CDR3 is TGCGCCAGCAGCGCGACTAGAGGGGGGGCCGGGGAGACCCAGTACTTC. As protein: CASSATRGGAGETQYF.

CDR3: CASSYGTSGSLHIQYF. DNA of the CDR3: TGTGCCAGCAGCTATGGGACTAGCGGGAGTCTCCACATTCAGTACTTC. This chain links TRBV11-2 with TRBJ2-4; TRBD2 matches 14 bases. Germline CDR1 and CDR2: SGHAT and FQNNGV. The V gene end was trimmed by 4 bases and the J gene end by 8 bases; junction bases not matched to a gene: 7. This CDR3 comprises 16 residues.

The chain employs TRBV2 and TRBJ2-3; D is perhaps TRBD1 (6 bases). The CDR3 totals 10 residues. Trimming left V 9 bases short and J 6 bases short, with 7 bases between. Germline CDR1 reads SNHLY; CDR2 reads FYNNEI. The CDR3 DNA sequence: TGTGCCAGAAGGGGGGATACGCAGTATTTT. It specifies CARRGDTQYF.

The CDR3 sequence is CASSVDRGNTEAFF. The CDR3 coding sequence is TGTGCCAGCAGTGTGGACAGGGGGAACACTGAAGCTTTCTTT. This chain uses TRBV2 with TRBJ1-1, with 9 positions matching TRBD1. The trim removed 4 bases at V and 1 base at J, leaving 1 base unmatched. The CDR3 has 14 amino acids. Germline V gene data show CDR1 as SNHLY and CDR2 as FYNNEI.

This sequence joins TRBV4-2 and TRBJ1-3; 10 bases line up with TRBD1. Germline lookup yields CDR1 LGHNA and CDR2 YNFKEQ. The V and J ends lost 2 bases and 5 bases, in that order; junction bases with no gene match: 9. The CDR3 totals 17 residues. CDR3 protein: CASSQRLPGQGRNTIYF. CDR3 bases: TGTGCCAGCAGCCAACGGCTACCGGGACAGGGGAGAAACACCATATATTTT.

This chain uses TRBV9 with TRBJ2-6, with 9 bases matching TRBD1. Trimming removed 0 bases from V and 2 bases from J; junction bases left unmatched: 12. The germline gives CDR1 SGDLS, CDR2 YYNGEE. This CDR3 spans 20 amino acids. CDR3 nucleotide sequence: TGTGCCAGCAGCGTAGGAGTCCGGGACAGGGAATTTACTGGGGCCAACGTCCTGACTTTC. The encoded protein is CASSVGVRDREFTGANVLTF.

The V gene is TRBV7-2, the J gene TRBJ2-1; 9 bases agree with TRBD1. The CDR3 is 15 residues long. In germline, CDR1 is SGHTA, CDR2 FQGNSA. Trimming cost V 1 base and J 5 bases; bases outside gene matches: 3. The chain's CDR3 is CASSLDRGQHNEQFF. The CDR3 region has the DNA TGTGCCAGCAGCTTAGACAGGGGGCAGCACAATGAGCAGTTCTTC.

DNA of the CDR3: TGTGCCAGCAGCCCGCAAAGGGGACTAGCGGGAGGGTACGCAGATACGCAGTATTTT. Encoded protein: CASSPQRGLAGGYADTQYF. This chain uses TRBV13 with TRBJ2-3, with 16 nucleotides matching TRBD2. In germline, CDR1 is PRHDT, CDR2 FYEKMQ (reference sequence). The CDR3 contains 19 residues. J lost 4 bases, V lost 5 bases, and 12 bases had no gene match.

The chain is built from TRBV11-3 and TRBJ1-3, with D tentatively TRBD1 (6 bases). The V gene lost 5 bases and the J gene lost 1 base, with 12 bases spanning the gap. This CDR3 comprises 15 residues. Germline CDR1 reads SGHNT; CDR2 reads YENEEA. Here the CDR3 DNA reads TGTGCCAGCAGCGCTACAGGGTCATCTGGAAACACCATATATTTT. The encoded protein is CASSATGSSGNTIYF.

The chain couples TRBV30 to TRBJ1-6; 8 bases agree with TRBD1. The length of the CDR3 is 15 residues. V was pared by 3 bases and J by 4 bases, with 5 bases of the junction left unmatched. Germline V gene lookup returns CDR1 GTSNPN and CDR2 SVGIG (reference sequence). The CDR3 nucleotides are TGTGCCTGGAGAGCAGGGGGCATATATAATTCACCCCTCCACTTT. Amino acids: CAWRAGGIYNSPLHF.

The CDR3 coding sequence is TGTGCCAGCAGTAGACTAGCGGGGGGCTCCTACGAGCAGTACTTC. Protein product: CASSRLAGGSYEQYF. The chain employs TRBV28 and TRBJ2-7; 13 nucleotides align to TRBD2. Trimming at V came to 5 bases and at J to 0 bases, leaving 1 base not matched to a gene. Per the germline V gene, CDR1 is MDHEN and CDR2 is SYDVKM. The CDR3 length is 15 residues. Full variable domain (remainder filled in from reference TRBV28 and TRBJ2-7): DVKVTQSSRYLVKRTGEKVFLECVQDMDHENMFWYRQDPGLGLRLIYFSYDVKMKEKGDIPEGYSVSREKKERFSLILESASTNQTSMYLCASSRLAGGSYEQYFGPGTRLTVT.

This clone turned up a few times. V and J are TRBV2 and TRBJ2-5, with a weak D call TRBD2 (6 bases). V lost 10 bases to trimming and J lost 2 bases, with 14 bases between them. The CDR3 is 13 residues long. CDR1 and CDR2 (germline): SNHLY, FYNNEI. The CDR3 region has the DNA TGTGCCATTAGGGTCGCGGGGCAAGAGACCCAGTACTTC. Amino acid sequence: CAIRVAGQETQYF.

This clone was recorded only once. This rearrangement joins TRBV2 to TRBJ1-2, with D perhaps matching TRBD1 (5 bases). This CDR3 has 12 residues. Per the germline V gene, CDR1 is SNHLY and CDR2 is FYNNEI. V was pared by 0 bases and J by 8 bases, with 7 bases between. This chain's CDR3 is CASSEAGGGYTF. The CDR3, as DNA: TGTGCCAGCAGTGAAGCGGGGGGAGGCTACACCTTC.

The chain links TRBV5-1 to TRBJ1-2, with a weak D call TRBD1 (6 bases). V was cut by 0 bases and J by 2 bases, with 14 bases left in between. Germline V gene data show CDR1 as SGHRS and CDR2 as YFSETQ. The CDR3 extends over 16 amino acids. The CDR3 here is CASSLANTGPNYGYTF. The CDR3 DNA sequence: TGCGCCAGCAGCTTGGCCAATACAGGGCCCAACTATGGCTACACCTTC. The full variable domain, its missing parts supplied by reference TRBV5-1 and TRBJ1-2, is KAGVTQTPRYLIKTRGQQVTLSCSPISGHRSVSWYQQTPGQGLQFLFEYFSETQRNKGNFPGRFSGRQFSNSRSEMNVSTLELGDSALYLCASSLANTGPNYGYTFGSGTRLTVV.

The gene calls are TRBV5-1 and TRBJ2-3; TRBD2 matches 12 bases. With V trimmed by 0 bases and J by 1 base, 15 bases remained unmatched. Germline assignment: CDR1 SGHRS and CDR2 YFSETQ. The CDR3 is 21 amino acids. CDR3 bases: TGCGCCAGCAGCTTGGCCGGTGGGGTGACTAGCGGGGGTTCGGGCACAGATACGCAGTATTTT. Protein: CASSLAGGVTSGGSGTDTQYF.

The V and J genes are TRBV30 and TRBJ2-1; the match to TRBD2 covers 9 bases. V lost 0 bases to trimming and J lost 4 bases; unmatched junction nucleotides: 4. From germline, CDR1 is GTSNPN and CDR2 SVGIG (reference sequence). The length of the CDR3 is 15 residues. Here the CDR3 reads CAWSVNSGGYNEQFF. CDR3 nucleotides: TGTGCCTGGAGTGTAAATAGCGGGGGTTACAATGAGCAGTTCTTC.

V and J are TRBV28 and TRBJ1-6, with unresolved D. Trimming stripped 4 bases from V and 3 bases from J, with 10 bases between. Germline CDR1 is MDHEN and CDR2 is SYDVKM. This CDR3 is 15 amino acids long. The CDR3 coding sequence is TGTGCCAGCAGTTCCCCGAACAGCTATAATTCACCCCTCCACTTT. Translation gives CASSSPNSYNSPLHF.

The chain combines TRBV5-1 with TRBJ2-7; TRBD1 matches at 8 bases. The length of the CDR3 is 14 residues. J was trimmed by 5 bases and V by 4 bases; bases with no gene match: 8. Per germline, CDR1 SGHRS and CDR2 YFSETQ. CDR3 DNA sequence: TGCGCCAGCAGCGGCTCGGGACAGGTTAACGAGCAGTACTTC. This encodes CASSGSGQVNEQYF.

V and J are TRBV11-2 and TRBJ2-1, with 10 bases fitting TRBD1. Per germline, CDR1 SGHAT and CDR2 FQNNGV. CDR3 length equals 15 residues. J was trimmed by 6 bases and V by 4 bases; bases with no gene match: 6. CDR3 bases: TGTGCCAGCAGCTCGGGACAGGGGACGATCAATGAGCAGTTCTTC. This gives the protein CASSSGQGTINEQFF.

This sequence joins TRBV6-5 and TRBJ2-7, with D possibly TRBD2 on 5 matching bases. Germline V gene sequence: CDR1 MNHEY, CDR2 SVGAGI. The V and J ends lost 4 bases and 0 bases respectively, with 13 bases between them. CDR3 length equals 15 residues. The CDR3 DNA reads TGTGCCAGCAGTTTGGCTAGCACAAGCTCCTACGAGCAGTACTTC. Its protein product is CASSLASTSSYEQYF.

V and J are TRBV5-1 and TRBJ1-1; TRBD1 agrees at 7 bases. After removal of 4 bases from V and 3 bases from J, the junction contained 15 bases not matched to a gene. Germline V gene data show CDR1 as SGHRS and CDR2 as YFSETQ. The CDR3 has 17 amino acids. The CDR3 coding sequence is TGCGCCAGCAGCGACCCGAGAGCGACAGGGCGGGACACTGAAGCTTTCTTT. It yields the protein CASSDPRATGRDTEAFF. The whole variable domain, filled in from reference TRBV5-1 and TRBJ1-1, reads KAGVTQTPRYLIKTRGQQVTLSCSPISGHRSVSWYQQTPGQGLQFLFEYFSETQRNKGNFPGRFSGRQFSNSRSEMNVSTLELGDSALYLCASSDPRATGRDTEAFFGQGTRLTVV.